The clone carrying this T cell receptor (beta chain) was counted at least ten times. Other DNA sequences in the same sample also yield this CDR3. The sample comes from a study of metastatic and nonmetastatic thyroid tumors. TCRdb re-called the PCR reads through MiXCR. The table includes some 35,000 clones, 29% detected once. Among the patients, none had received any treatment before thyroid surgery. The V segment lost 7 bases and the J segment 6 bases; nucleotides outside the gene matches: 14. CDR1 and CDR2 (germline): MNHNS, SASEGT. This CDR3 is 15 amino acids long. Source material: blood. This receptor was identified in a female donor with papillary thyroid cancer or a benign thyroid nodule (not recorded which). Some clones in this sample may be carry-over from other donors' samples. This sequence joins TRBV6-1 and TRBJ2-7; TRBD1 matches 8 bases. The CDR3, as DNA: TGTGCCAGCAAGGACAGGGAATCGGTGGGACGCGAGCAGTACTTC. Translation gives CASKDRESVGREQYF.